A selection of T cell receptor beta chains follows, all from one sample in a study of vaccination and CD4 T cells after COVID-19. TCRdb redid the calling of the PCR reads with MiXCR, one entry per CDR3 protein. Among some 12,000 distinct CDR3 sequences listed, about 29% were seen once. The antigens of these receptors remain unknown. Sequencing used cultured CD4+ T cells from blood. These receptors all come from a human donor with COVID-19. The CDR3 runs from the conserved cysteine through the conserved F or W. The D gene is left open where the match is weak. Only some rows state a clone size, as once, few, many or a class for expanded clones.

j_gene | v_gene | d_gene | abundance | CDR3aa | CDR3nt
TRBJ2-7 | TRBV10-3 | NA | NA | CAISVEGGPSYEQYF | TGTGCCATCAGTGTTGAGGGGGGGCCCTCCTACGAGCAGTACTTC
TRBJ1-2 | TRBV20-1 | NA | NA | CSARGYSSRTVVDGYTF | TGCAGTGCTAGAGGATACTCTAGCCGGACGGTGGTGGATGGCTACACCTTC
TRBJ1-6 | TRBV19 | TRBD1 | NA | CASSTRQGRSPLHF | TGTGCCAGTAGTACCCGACAGGGACGTTCACCCCTCCACTTT
TRBJ2-3 | TRBV10-2 | NA | few | CASSESSSTDTQYF | TGCGCCAGCAGTGAGTCATCCAGCACAGATACGCAGTATTTT
TRBJ1-5 | TRBV6-2/TRBV6-3 | TRBD1 | medium-sized | CATRQGTAEVQPQHF | TGTGCCACCCGACAGGGGACAGCGGAGGTTCAGCCCCAGCATTTT
TRBJ1-5 | TRBV20-1 | TRBD1 | few | CSAAKGQRGGNQPQHF | TGCAGTGCTGCCAAGGGACAGCGGGGAGGCAATCAGCCCCAGCATTTT
TRBJ1-2 | TRBV7-7 | TRBD1 | few | CASSLRSQWDREPYGYTF | TGTGCTAGCAGCTTAAGATCACAGTGGGACAGGGAACCCTATGGCTACACCTTC
TRBJ2-7 | TRBV6-1 | NA | NA | CASTPGRRGEQYF | TGTGCCAGCACCCCAGGTAGGCGAGGCGAGCAGTACTTC
TRBJ2-3 | TRBV10-2 | TRBD2 | NA | CASNILAGAFTSTDTQYF | TGCGCCAGCAACATACTAGCGGGGGCTTTTACTAGCACAGATACGCAGTATTTT
TRBJ1-1 | TRBV7-9 | NA | NA | CASSLGLLTRAPEAFF | TGTGCCAGCAGCTTAGGGCTATTGACCCGGGCCCCTGAAGCTTTCTTT
TRBJ1-1 | TRBV7-9 | NA | NA | CASSQRGGDTEAFF | TGTGCCAGCAGCCAGAGGGGCGGAGACACTGAAGCTTTCTTT
TRBJ2-7 | TRBV7-2 | NA | few | CASSLSNYEQYF | TGTGCCAGCAGCCTTTCGAACTACGAGCAGTACTTC
TRBJ1-4 | TRBV5-8 | NA | NA | CASSLGGGQEKLFF | TGTGCCAGCAGCTTAGGAGGGGGGCAGGAAAAACTGTTTTTT
TRBJ1-1 | TRBV7-9 | NA | few | CASSFGLNTEAFF | TGTGCCAGCAGCTTCGGACTGAACACTGAAGCTTTCTTT
TRBJ2-3 | TRBV18 | NA | NA | CASSPFRADTQYF | TGTGCCAGCTCACCATTCCGGGCAGATACGCAGTATTTT
TRBJ2-3 | TRBV7-2 | NA | NA | CASSLAVGGGRDTQYF | TGTGCCAGCAGCTTAGCCGTTGGTGGGGGGCGAGATACGCAGTATTTT
TRBJ2-2 | TRBV20-1 | TRBD1 | NA | CSAGKAGQGTGELFF | TGCAGTGCTGGAAAGGCGGGACAGGGCACCGGGGAGCTGTTTTTT
TRBJ2-3 | TRBV5-1 | TRBD2 | NA | CASSLAGAHTDTQYF | TGCGCCAGCAGCTTAGCGGGGGCGCACACAGATACGCAGTATTTT
TRBJ2-1 | TRBV7-9 | TRBD2 | few | CASSLDGWGGGASYNEQFF | TGTGCCAGCAGCTTAGATGGGTGGGGCGGGGGGGCCTCCTACAATGAGCAGTTCTTC